A single sample is the source of the 21 T cell receptor beta chains below, sequenced in a study of CD8 T cells in ankylosing spondylitis. The study's findings and limits: Seemingly distinctive of ankylosing spondylitis blood was a TCR beta motif formed by eight highly homologous variants.

Their recognized antigens are unknown. TCRdb processed the 5' RACE reads anew with MiXCR; each CDR3 protein has one entry. The sample holds about 510,000 distinct CDR3 sequences; 5.3% are singletons and the top ten take roughly 3.5%. Sequencing was done on a sample of blood, either unsorted or a sorted T cell fraction (not recorded which). The receptors originated from a male donor with ankylosing spondylitis.

This clonotype came up many times. The CDR3 DNA reads as TGTGCCAGCAACCCTGACTCGAACTATGGCTACACCTTC. It yields the protein CASNPDSNYGYTF. V is TRBV6-6 and J is TRBJ1-2; unclear D gene. CDR1 MNHNY and CDR2 SVGAGI come from the germline V gene (reference sequence). The CDR3 has 13 residues. Deletions cut 7 bases from V and 2 bases from J, with 11 bases between.

At least ten counts were recorded for this clonotype. The chain combines TRBV4-3 with TRBJ2-1; weak D call: TRBD2 (7 bases). Germline V gives CDR1 LGHNA, CDR2 YSLEER. This CDR3 has 18 amino acids. The V and J ends lost 0 bases and 0 bases respectively, with 15 bases between them. CDR3 coding DNA: TGCGCCAGCAGCCAAGATCTCGGGGGGCATAGCTCCTACAATGAGCAGTTCTTC. Translated: CASSQDLGGHSSYNEQFF.

The table lists this clonotype with many counts. This chain uses TRBV5-1 with TRBJ2-1; D perhaps matches TRBD2 (5 bases). The germline V gene encodes CDR1 SGHRS and CDR2 YFSETQ. The length of the CDR3 is 13 residues. V lost 6 bases to trimming and J lost 4 bases, with 11 bases between them. The CDR3 nucleotides read TGCGCCAGCAAGGAGGACGGATACAATGAGCAGTTCTTC. Translation gives CASKEDGYNEQFF.

This clonotype was seen ten or more times. The chain combines TRBV6-1 with TRBJ1-5, with 10 bases fitting TRBD1. V shed 9 bases, J shed 4 bases, and the junction held 6 bases outside the gene matches. CDR1 is MNHNS and CDR2 is SASEGT in the germline V gene. The CDR3 is made up of 14 amino acids. The DNA for the CDR3 is TGTGCCAGAACAGGGACAGGGGTAAATCAGCCCCAGCATTTT. It is translated as CARTGTGVNQPQHF.

This clonotype was recorded at least ten times. The J gene is TRBJ2-3, the V gene TRBV20-1; 9 bases line up with TRBD1. V gave up 8 bases and J gave up 0 bases; unmatched junction bases: 6. There are 14 residues in the CDR3. Germline V lookup: CDR1 DFQATT, CDR2 SNEGSKA (reference sequence). The CDR3 loop reads CSSAGTGSTDTQYF. The CDR3 DNA reads as TGCAGTAGCGCCGGGACAGGGAGCACAGATACGCAGTATTTT.

V gene TRBV11-3 combines with J gene TRBJ2-1, with no clear D. From germline, CDR1 is SGHNT and CDR2 YENEEA. Trimming left V 5 bases short and J 9 bases short, with 14 bases between. CDR3 length equals 13 residues. In DNA form, the CDR3 reads TGTGCCAGCAGCACCGACCCCTTTGGTGAGCAGTTCTTC. Translation: CASSTDPFGEQFF. Based on the CDR3 plus reference TRBV11-3 and TRBJ2-1, the full variable domain is EAGVVQSPRYKIIEKKQPVAFWCNPISGHNTLYWYLQNLGQGPELLIRYENEEAVDDSQLPKDRFSAERLKGVDSTLKIQPAELGDSAVYLCASSTDPFGEQFFGPGTRLTVL.

This clonotype was counted at least ten times. The chain links TRBV7-9 to TRBJ2-7; 7 bases match TRBD2. CDR1 SEHNR and CDR2 FQNEAQ come from the germline V gene (reference sequence). The J segment lost 4 bases and the V segment lost 1 base, leaving 13 bases of the junction unmatched. CDR3 length: 17 amino acids. CDR3 sequence: CASSLVTRRGLGYEQYF. CDR3 DNA: TGTGCCAGCAGCTTAGTAACTCGGCGGGGGTTGGGGTACGAGCAGTACTTC.

This clonotype has a count of ten or more. The chain combines TRBV3-1 with TRBJ2-5; D is unclear. Germline CDR1 reads LGHDT; CDR2 reads YNNKEL (reference sequence). The CDR3 spans 14 residues. V lost 2 bases and J lost 4, with 11 bases in between. CDR3 amino acids: CASSQFPPGETQYF. In DNA form, the CDR3 reads TGTGCCAGCAGCCAATTCCCTCCGGGAGAGACCCAGTACTTC.

This clonotype was detected many times. V usage is TRBV7-9 and J usage is TRBJ1-4; 7 nucleotides line up with TRBD1. Germline V gene sequence: CDR1 SEHNR, CDR2 FQNEAQ (reference sequence). The CDR3 length is 15 residues. The V segment lost 5 bases and the J segment 3 bases; nucleotides outside the gene matches: 6. Here the CDR3 reads CASSTSGTANEKLFF. The CDR3 DNA reads TGTGCCAGCAGCACATCCGGGACAGCTAATGAAAAACTGTTTTTT.

A word on this clonotype: This may be a read error: a much more frequent sequence differs by one nucleotide. The chain employs TRBV6-1 and TRBJ2-3; D may correspond to TRBD1 or TRBD2 (5 bases each). The V gene's germline CDR1 is MNHNS and CDR2 SASEGT. The CDR3 has 14 residues. The CDR3 region is CANSPGWGTDTQYF. CDR3 nucleotide sequence: TGTGCCAACAGTCCAGGTTGGGGGACAGATACGCAGTATTTT.

The gene calls are TRBV7-6 and TRBJ2-3; TRBD2 aligns across 8 bases. The junction had 10 bases not matched to a gene; V was cut back by 3 bases and J by 5 bases. Germline V gene sequence: CDR1 SGHVS, CDR2 FNYEAQ. CDR3 length equals 16 residues. The CDR3: CASSFQGGRWGDTQYF. CDR3 nucleotides: TGTGCCAGCAGCTTCCAGGGCGGGAGGTGGGGAGATACGCAGTATTTT.

This clonotype has at least ten counts. The J gene is TRBJ2-1, the V gene TRBV7-2, with D hard to call. The CDR3 is 16 amino acids. The germline V and J ends were trimmed by 0 bases and 4 bases, with 13 bases remaining between them. Germline V gene sequence: CDR1 SGHTA, CDR2 FQGNSA. CDR3 region: CASSLAVRPIYNEQFF. CDR3 nucleotides: TGTGCCAGCAGCTTAGCGGTACGGCCCATATACAATGAGCAGTTCTTC.

This clonotype was seen once. A much larger clone sits a single nucleotide away, making a read error possible. The V and J genes are TRBV6-1 and TRBJ2-7, with a tentative D call TRBD2 (5 bases). Germline CDR1 and CDR2: MNHNS and SASEGT. This CDR3 has 13 amino acids. Here the CDR3 reads CAGRRGLSGEQYF. The CDR3 DNA sequence: TGTGCCGGCAGACGCGGGCTTTCGGGCGAGCAGTACTTC.

This clonotype was counted at least ten times. This chain connects TRBV20-1 to TRBJ2-1; 7 nucleotides align to TRBD1. Germline V gives CDR1 DFQATT, CDR2 SNEGSKA (reference sequence). The CDR3 consists of 13 residues. V shed 7 bases and J 4 bases; nucleotides not matched to a gene: 7. This chain's CDR3 is CSGTGTAYNEQFF. The CDR3 DNA is TGCAGTGGTACCGGGACAGCTTACAATGAGCAGTTCTTC.

This clonotype was found many times. The CDR3 reads CASRYRGAGELFF. The CDR3 nucleotides read TGTGCCAGCAGGTACAGGGGAGCCGGGGAGCTGTTTTTT. The chain has TRBV6-5 and TRBJ2-2; the match to TRBD1 covers 7 bases. V dropped 6 bases and J dropped 6; count of bases not matched to a gene: 4. The CDR3 consists of 13 residues. Germline lookup yields CDR1 MNHEY and CDR2 SVGAGI.

This clonotype was recorded at least ten times. This sequence joins TRBV7-8 and TRBJ2-3, with D possibly TRBD2 on 7 matching bases. CDR3 size: 14 residues. V lost 9 bases, J lost 1 base, and 14 bases lay in between. Germline V gene sequence: CDR1 SGHVS, CDR2 FQNEAQ. CDR3 in amino acids: CASQTGGGTDTQYF. DNA for the CDR3: TGTGCCAGTCAGACGGGGGGCGGCACAGATACGCAGTATTTT.

The chain joins TRBV29-1 to TRBJ1-1; no firm D call. Deletions cut 7 bases from V and 7 bases from J, with 19 bases between. There are 13 residues in the CDR3. Germline loops: CDR1 SQVTM, CDR2 ANQGSEA. The CDR3 protein is CSAGGRGTYEAFF. DNA of the CDR3: TGCAGCGCTGGTGGGCGGGGAACCTATGAAGCTTTCTTT.

This clonotype has at least ten counts. The chain has TRBV5-5 and TRBJ2-5; D uncertain. Germline CDR1 reads SGHKS; CDR2 reads YYEKEE (reference sequence). V was shortened by 4 bases and J by 5 bases, with 15 bases between the two germline ends. The CDR3 spans 14 residues. CDR3 sequence (DNA): TGTGCCAGCAGCCTAAACCCCCAAATGGAGACCCAGTACTTC. Translated: CASSLNPQMETQYF. Supplemented by reference TRBV5-5 and TRBJ2-5, the full variable domain reads DAGVTQSPTHLIKTRGQQVTLRCSPISGHKSVSWYQQVLGQGPQFIFQYYEKEERGRGNFPDRFSARQFPNYSSELNVNALLLGDSALYLCASSLNPQMETQYFGPGTRLLVL.

This clonotype was found many times. The chain employs TRBV27 and TRBJ1-4; the match to TRBD1 covers 10 bases. Germline-derived CDR1 and CDR2 are MNHEY and SMNVEV (reference sequence). CDR3 length: 16 amino acids. J gave up 3 bases and V 5 bases, and 6 bases lay outside the gene matches. The CDR3 region is CASSPRQGAANEKLFF. In DNA, the CDR3 is TGTGCCAGCAGTCCTCGACAGGGGGCCGCTAATGAAAAACTGTTTTTT.

This clonotype was observed at least ten times. V and J are TRBV6-2 or TRBV6-3 and TRBJ1-5; maybe TRBD1 (5 bases). Between the trimmed V and J ends, which lost 6 bases and 0 bases, there was a span of 12 bases. The CDR3 covers 15 residues. Germline V gene lookup returns CDR1 MNHEY and CDR2 SVGEGT. The CDR3 is CASSITTVSNQPQHF. CDR3 bases: TGTGCCAGCAGCATTACGACAGTTAGCAATCAGCCCCAGCATTTT.

This clonotype was found many times. The V call is TRBV7-2, the J call TRBJ1-2; TRBD1 agrees at 7 bases. Germline assignment: CDR1 SGHTA and CDR2 FQGNSA. The CDR3 is made up of 13 amino acids. Germline trimming cut 1 base from V and 7 bases from J; bases unmatched to any gene: 3. CDR3 residues: CASSLEGTVGYTF. CDR3 sequence (DNA): TGTGCCAGCAGCTTAGAGGGGACAGTTGGCTACACCTTC.